The 25 T cell receptor beta chains reported below all come from one sample, sequenced in a study of blood T cell repertoires in COVID-19 (dated by TCRdb to the early 2020s). Libraries were prepared through the immunoSEQ multiplex PCR assay. As stored in TCRdb, this immuneACCESS dataset retains in-frame rearrangements with V and J assigned. A fraction of the clones does not appear; measured against another copy, unresolved V genes explain less than half of the discrepancy, and the remainder lacks a known reason. In all, the sample holds about 300,000 clones, and about nine tenths of those were seen once. The ten largest clonotypes hold about 4.2% of the sample. The sample consisted of PBMCs or T cells enriched from blood (not recorded which). The receptors come from a man younger than 45 who had recovered from COVID-19.

This clone came up once. This could be a read error, since a much larger clone is one nucleotide away. V gene TRBV7-2 combines with J gene TRBJ1-4, with a possible D match to TRBD1 (5 bases). V was clipped by 5 bases and J by 0 bases, with 10 bases between them. Germline values: CDR1 SGHTA, CDR2 FQGNSA. The CDR3 has 15 residues. The CDR3 here is CASSTTGATNEKLFF. CDR3 DNA sequence: TGTGCCAGCAGCACCACGGGGGCAACTAATGAAAAACTGTTTTTT.

In nucleotides, the CDR3 is TGTGCCAGCAGCTTGGATGGGACACCGGCAACTAATGAAAAACTGTTTTTT. Its protein product is CASSLDGTPATNEKLFF. The rearrangement links TRBV5-4 to TRBJ1-4; tentatively, D is TRBD1 (6 bases). The CDR3 consists of 17 residues. The V end was cut by 0 bases, the J end by 0 bases, with 12 bases between. In germline, CDR1 is SGHNT, CDR2 YYREEE (reference sequence).

The chain recombines TRBV6-5 with TRBJ1-4; D might be TRBD1 (5 bases). V was pared by 7 bases and J by 1 base, with 10 bases between. CDR1 MNHEY and CDR2 SVGAGI come from the germline V gene. The CDR3 has 14 residues. The DNA for the CDR3 is TGTGCCAGCAAGGGGCGGGGAACTAATGAAAAACTGTTTTTT. It codes for CASKGRGTNEKLFF.

The chain has TRBV30 and TRBJ2-7; 8 bases are a match to TRBD1. V shed 0 bases, J shed 3 bases, and the junction held 1 base outside the gene matches. The length of the CDR3 is 13 residues. CDR1 and CDR2 (germline): GTSNPN, SVGIG (reference sequence). CDR3 region: CAWSVQGVYEQYF. CDR3 nucleotide sequence: TGTGCCTGGAGTGTACAGGGGGTCTACGAGCAGTACTTC.

J is TRBJ2-3 and V is TRBV6-5; 8 bases match TRBD2. The CDR3 totals 16 residues. V was pared by 4 bases and J by 5 bases, with 11 bases of the junction left unmatched. Germline V gives CDR1 MNHEY, CDR2 SVGAGI. In DNA, the CDR3 is TGTGCCAGCAGTTCCCCCCGGGGGGGTAGTTTAGATACGCAGTATTTT. Encoded protein: CASSSPRGGSLDTQYF.

The chain uses TRBV5-6 and TRBJ1-5; the match to TRBD1 covers 10 bases. Germline V gene sequence: CDR1 SGHDT, CDR2 YYEEEE. CDR3 length equals 15 residues. J was trimmed by 1 base and V by 3 bases; bases with no gene match: 1. The CDR3 spells CASSSDRGSNQPQHF. Here the CDR3 DNA reads TGTGCCAGCAGCTCGGACAGGGGGAGCAATCAGCCCCAGCATTTT.

As concerns this clone: Other DNA variants within this sample encode the same CDR3. The chain uses TRBV11-2 and TRBJ1-4, with 9 bases identical to TRBD1. There are 13 residues in the CDR3. Germline CDR1 SGHAT, CDR2 FQNNGV. With 3 bases clipped from V and 7 bases from J, the junction kept 0 bases outside the gene matches. The CDR3 nucleotides read TGTGCCAGCAGCTTGGACAGGGGTGAAAAACTGTTTTTT. Translation: CASSLDRGEKLFF.

This clone appeared a few times. The V call is TRBV21-1, the J call TRBJ1-5. TRBV21-1 is a documented pseudogene. The CDR3 is 16 amino acids. CDR3 amino acids: CASSKKAAPVGQPQHF. CDR3 nucleotide sequence: TGTGCCAGCAGCAAAAAGGCGGCCCCTGTAGGTCAGCCCCAGCATTTT.

The chain combines TRBV11-2 with TRBJ1-1; D remains unclear. The germline V gene has CDR1 SGHAT and CDR2 FQNNGV. Trimming pared 5 bases from V and 6 bases from J, leaving 13 bases between. The CDR3 runs to 13 residues. The DNA for the CDR3 is TGTGCCAGCAGCCTGCGGGTTCAGTCTGAAGCTTTCTTT. Its translation is CASSLRVQSEAFF.

This clone is a singleton in its sample. The chain links TRBV5-1 to TRBJ1-5; tentatively, D is TRBD1 (5 bases). This CDR3 comprises 14 residues. The V end was cut by 0 bases, the J end by 5 bases, with 9 bases between. The V gene's germline CDR1 is SGHRS and CDR2 YFSETQ. The CDR3 DNA reads as TGCGCCAGCAGCTTGGTAACAGGAGATCAGCCCCAGCATTTT. The encoded protein is CASSLVTGDQPQHF.

This clone was counted once. The chain employs TRBV30 and TRBJ2-3; 8 nucleotides agree with TRBD2. With V trimmed by 0 bases and J by 3 bases, 8 bases remained unmatched. Germline-derived CDR1 and CDR2 are GTSNPN and SVGIG (reference sequence). The length of the CDR3 is 16 residues. This CDR3 reads CAWSVGAGGRTDTQYF. CDR3 coding DNA: TGTGCCTGGAGTGTAGGGGCGGGAGGTCGGACAGATACGCAGTATTTT.

The chain links TRBV27 to TRBJ1-5; the match to TRBD1 covers 7 bases. CDR1 is MNHEY, CDR2 SMNVEV, per germline (reference sequence). The junction had 7 bases not matched to a gene; V was cut back by 4 bases and J by 4 bases. CDR3 size: 15 residues. The CDR3 nucleotides are TGTGCCAGCAGTTCCGACAGGGCCCTAAATCAGCCCCAGCATTTT. Translation: CASSSDRALNQPQHF.

The chain carries TRBV5-6 and TRBJ2-1, with 9 bases aligning to TRBD2. V lost 3 bases to trimming and J lost 7 bases; unmatched junction nucleotides: 5. The CDR3 extends over 14 amino acids. Germline V CDR1 and CDR2: SGHDT, YYEEEE. CDR3 nucleotide sequence: TGTGCCAGCAGCTCACTAGCGGGTTCGAATGAGCAGTTCTTC. Its translation is CASSSLAGSNEQFF.

This chain connects TRBV5-1 to TRBJ2-2; 7 positions match TRBD1. Germline V gives CDR1 SGHRS, CDR2 YFSETQ. V dropped 0 bases and J dropped 6; count of bases not matched to a gene: 5. This CDR3 comprises 15 residues. The CDR3 loop is CASSLDRGWAGELFF. The CDR3 nucleotides read TGCGCCAGCAGCTTGGACAGGGGTTGGGCCGGGGAGCTGTTTTTT.

The J gene is TRBJ1-4, the V gene TRBV6-1; unclear D gene. The CDR3 runs 15 residues. The V gene's germline CDR1 is MNHNS and CDR2 SASEGT. V was cut by 2 bases and J by 0 bases, with 7 bases left in between. CDR3 nucleotide sequence: TGTGCCAGCAGTGAAATCCGGGCAACTAATGAAAAACTGTTTTTT. Translated: CASSEIRATNEKLFF.

V usage is TRBV7-9 and J usage is TRBJ2-6; maybe TRBD1 (5 bases). Germline CDR1 SEHNR, CDR2 FQNEAQ (reference sequence). Between the trimmed V and J ends, which lost 2 bases and 2 bases, there was a span of 13 bases. The length of the CDR3 is 17 residues. Here the CDR3 DNA reads TGTGCCAGCAGCTTATTAGGCAGGGCTGCTGGGGCCAACGTCCTGACTTTC. Translation gives CASSLLGRAAGANVLTF.

This chain joins TRBV28 and TRBJ1-4; a possible D gene is TRBD1 (5 bases). CDR3 length equals 12 residues. In germline, CDR1 is MDHEN, CDR2 SYDVKM. V was clipped by 10 bases and J by 6 bases, with 12 bases between them. CDR3 sequence (DNA): TGTGCCATCCGCGGGGCGGATGAAAAACTGTTTTTT. This codes for CAIRGADEKLFF.

In nucleotides, the CDR3 is TGTGCCAGCAGCCACTTCAGGGGGAGCTCCTATAATTCACCCCTCCACTTT. Protein product: CASSHFRGSSYNSPLHF. The chain joins TRBV13 to TRBJ1-6, with 7 bases aligning to TRBD1. The CDR3 is 17 amino acids. J gave up 0 bases and V 5 bases, and 7 bases lay outside the gene matches. Germline CDR1 reads PRHDT; CDR2 reads FYEKMQ (reference sequence).

The chain carries TRBV21-1 and TRBJ2-1; TRBD2, the table's D call, lacks a check against the DNA. TRBV21-1 is annotated as a pseudogene. The CDR3 is 15 residues long. The CDR3 DNA follows: TGTGCCAGCAGCAATGGCGGGAACTCCTACAATGAGCAGTTCTTC. This translates into CASSNGGNSYNEQFF.

This chain links TRBV5-1 with TRBJ2-7, with D perhaps TRBD2 (6 bases). V dropped 0 bases and J dropped 5 bases, with 21 bases sitting between them. Germline V CDR1 and CDR2: SGHRS, YFSETQ. The CDR3 loop spans 17 amino acids. The CDR3 nucleotides are TGCGCCAGCAGCTTGGCACAGACCGCTAGCGTCACGAACGAGCAGTACTTC. Amino acids: CASSLAQTASVTNEQYF.

V usage is TRBV28 and J usage is TRBJ1-2, with 9 bases that match TRBD1. The CDR3 sequence is 14 residues long. Germline V gene data show CDR1 as MDHEN and CDR2 as SYDVKM. J was trimmed by 8 bases and V by 5 bases; bases with no gene match: 9. The CDR3 spells CASSAQQGARGYTF. The CDR3 DNA is TGTGCCAGCAGTGCTCAACAGGGGGCAAGGGGCTACACCTTC.

The chain employs TRBV7-2 and TRBJ1-5; TRBD1 is a possible D gene (6 bases). The germline CDR1 and CDR2 sequences are SGHTA and FQGNSA. The CDR3 contains 14 residues. Trimming shortened V by 1 base and J by 6 bases, and 10 bases separated the two germline ends. Here the CDR3 reads CASSLVGGPQPQHF. CDR3 sequence (DNA): TGTGCCAGCAGCTTAGTTGGGGGCCCTCAGCCCCAGCATTTT. Full variable domain (rest looked up from reference TRBV7-2 and TRBJ1-5): GAGVSQSPSNKVTEKGKDVELRCDPISGHTALYWYRQSLGQGLEFLIYFQGNSAPDKSGLPSDRFSAERTGGSVSTLTIQRTQQEDSAVYLCASSLVGGPQPQHFGDGTRLSIL.

This clone has more than one count but fewer than ten. The chain joins TRBV28 to TRBJ1-1; D call uncertain. V shed 2 bases and J shed 2 bases, with 9 bases lying between them. The CDR3 runs 14 residues. Germline values: CDR1 MDHEN, CDR2 SYDVKM. The CDR3 sequence is CASSLTGINTEAFF. CDR3 coding DNA: TGTGCCAGCAGTTTAACCGGTATTAACACTGAAGCTTTCTTT.

V usage is TRBV30 and J usage is TRBJ2-5, with D uncertain. CDR1 GTSNPN and CDR2 SVGIG come from the germline V gene (reference sequence). V was pared by 0 bases and J by 5 bases, with 10 bases between. This CDR3 has 13 amino acids. The CDR3 sequence: CAWSVRVFETQYF. CDR3 sequence (DNA): TGTGCCTGGAGTGTCCGGGTATTCGAGACCCAGTACTTC. The full variable domain, in which reference TRBV30 and TRBJ2-5 provide the parts outside the CDR3, is SQTIHQWPATLVQPVGSPLSLECTVEGTSNPNLYWYRQAAGRGLQLLFYSVGIGQISSEVPQNLSASRPQDRQFILSSKKLLLSDSGFYLCAWSVRVFETQYFGPGTRLLVL.

The table lists this clone with a count of one. V is TRBV11-2 and J is TRBJ1-4; 7 nucleotides line up with TRBD1. V lost 6 bases to trimming and J lost 7 bases; unmatched junction nucleotides: 2. Germline assignment: CDR1 SGHAT and CDR2 FQNNGV. The CDR3 has 12 amino acids. The CDR3 loop reads CASRRTGEKLFF. Written as DNA, the CDR3 is TGTGCCAGCAGACGGACAGGTGAAAAACTGTTTTTT.